This record concerns one T cell receptor beta chain sequence. Its cognate antigen is unknown. The record originates from a study of graft-versus-host responses after intestinal transplantation. Across the study: All recipients got anti-thymocyte globulin induction, then tacrolimus and steroids for roughly three years. Study outcomes and limitations: Recipient-marrow GvH clones were detected, some having first appeared in ileum or blood. Early after transplant, HvG clones declined as circulating GvH clones peaked. Patients with graft-donor T cell macrochimerism had high graft-versus-host to host-versus-graft clonal ratios in allografts.

Only in-frame clones appear in the TCRdb table, and some are missing; sequencing was by immunoSEQ multiplex PCR. Among tens of thousands of clones listed, around nine tenths were seen once. The V and J ends lost 9 bases and 1 base respectively, with 15 bases between them. The germline gives CDR1 SGHVS, CDR2 FQNEAQ. CDR3 size: 14 residues. The receptor's source is a human patient who received an intestinal transplant, so some T cells may come from the graft donor. This chain connects TRBV7-8 to TRBJ1-1; tentatively, D is TRBD1 (5 bases). The material was PBMCs, obtained 26 days after transplant. The CDR3 sequence is CASRGPEKNTEAFF. For the CDR3, the DNA is TGTGCCAGTAGGGGCCCAGAGAAGAACACTGAAGCTTTCTTT.